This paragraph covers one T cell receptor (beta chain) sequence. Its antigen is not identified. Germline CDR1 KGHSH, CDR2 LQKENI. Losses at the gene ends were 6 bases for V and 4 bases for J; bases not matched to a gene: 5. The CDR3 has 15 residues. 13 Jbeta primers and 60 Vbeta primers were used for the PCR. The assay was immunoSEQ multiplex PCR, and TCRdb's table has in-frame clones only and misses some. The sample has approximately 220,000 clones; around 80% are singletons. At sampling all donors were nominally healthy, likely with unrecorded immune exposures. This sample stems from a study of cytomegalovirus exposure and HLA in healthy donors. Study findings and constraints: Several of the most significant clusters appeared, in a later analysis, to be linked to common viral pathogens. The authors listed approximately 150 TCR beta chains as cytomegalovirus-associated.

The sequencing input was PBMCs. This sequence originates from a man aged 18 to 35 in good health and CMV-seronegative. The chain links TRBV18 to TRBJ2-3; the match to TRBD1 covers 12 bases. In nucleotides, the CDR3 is TGTGCCAGCTCGCCGGGACAGGGGGCTCCAGATACGCAGTATTTT. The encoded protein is CASSPGQGAPDTQYF.